Presented here are 21 T cell receptor beta chains from one specimen sequenced in a study of tumor-infiltrating lymphocytes in oesophageal squamous cell carcinoma. From the PCR reads, TCRdb called clonotypes with MiXCR, one entry per CDR3 protein. The sample holds over 20,000 distinct CDR3 sequences, about 35% seen once. The sequenced material came from esophageal tumor tissue. The receptors derive from a female donor with esophageal squamous cell carcinoma.

The chain links TRBV15 to TRBJ2-1; TRBD2 agrees at 7 bases. After removal of 1 base from V and 0 bases from J, the junction contained 12 bases not matched to a gene. CDR1 LNHNV and CDR2 YYDKDF come from the germline V gene (reference sequence). The CDR3 is 19 residues long. The DNA of the CDR3 is TGTGCCACCAGCAGAGGATTTTGGATCGGCGGGAGCTCCTACAATGAGCAGTTCTTC. Its protein product is CATSRGFWIGGSSYNEQFF.

This clonotype counts as medium-sized. The chain carries TRBV7-6 and TRBJ2-2; no definite D call. Germline V gene lookup returns CDR1 SGHVS and CDR2 FNYEAQ. V shed 2 bases and J shed 2 bases, with 6 bases lying between them. The CDR3 length is 14 residues. The CDR3 DNA follows: TGTGCCAGCAGCTTATCCACTAACACCGGGGAGCTGTTTTTT. Protein: CASSLSTNTGELFF. The whole variable domain, filled in from reference TRBV7-6 and TRBJ2-2, reads GAGVSQSPRYKVTKRGQDVALRCDPISGHVSLYWYRQALGQGPEFLTYFNYEAQQDKSGLPNDRFSAERPEGSISTLTIQRTEQRDSAMYRCASSLSTNTGELFFGEGSRLTVL.

This clonotype was counted ten times or more. V and J are TRBV5-6 and TRBJ2-1; D is undetermined. The V gene lost 4 bases and the J gene lost 4 bases, with 3 bases spanning the gap. Germline CDR1 reads SGHDT; CDR2 reads YYEEEE. This CDR3 comprises 11 residues. The CDR3 sequence: CASSQYNEQFF. CDR3 DNA: TGTGCCAGCAGCCAATACAATGAGCAGTTCTTC.

This clonotype has only one observation. Written as DNA, the CDR3 is TGTGCCAGCAGCCCCGATCGGACTTACAATGAGCAGTTCTTC. Translated, it gives CASSPDRTYNEQFF. The genes are TRBV7-3 and TRBJ2-5, with D possibly matching TRBD2 (5 bases). Matching the DNA end better, TRBJ2-1 makes the J call doubtful. Germline V CDR1 and CDR2: SGHTA, FQGTGA. CDR3 length equals 14 residues.

This clonotype was detected many times. Compared with germline, one end of the junction differs, possibly owing to a read error. This chain uses TRBV20-1 with TRBJ2-3; D unresolved. The CDR3 is 8 residues long. Germline loops: CDR1 DFQATT, CDR2 SNEGSKA (reference sequence). CDR3 coding DNA: TGCAGTGCTCATCGCTCGGGTTTT. Protein sequence: CSAHRSGF.

This clonotype was counted ten times or more. The chain links TRBV7-6 to TRBJ2-3, with 8 positions matching TRBD2. CDR1 and CDR2 from the germline V gene are SGHVS and FNYEAQ. The CDR3 has 15 residues. The V gene end was trimmed by 5 bases and the J gene end by 2 bases; junction bases not matched to a gene: 6. CDR3 DNA: TGTGCCAGCAGCCCTGCAGCGGGAGACACAGATACGCAGTATTTT. Its translation: CASSPAAGDTDTQYF. Together with reference TRBV7-6 and TRBJ2-3, the CDR3 gives the full variable domain: GAGVSQSPRYKVTKRGQDVALRCDPISGHVSLYWYRQALGQGPEFLTYFNYEAQQDKSGLPNDRFSAERPEGSISTLTIQRTEQRDSAMYRCASSPAAGDTDTQYFGPGTRLTVL.

This clonotype has a count of ten or more. The chain joins TRBV19 to TRBJ1-4, with D unclear. This CDR3 has 13 residues. Germline CDR1 reads LNHDA; CDR2 reads SQIVND (reference sequence). V shed 8 bases and J shed 7 bases, with 14 bases lying between them. Here the CDR3 reads CASGEIPGEKLFF. The CDR3, as DNA: TGTGCCAGTGGTGAGATCCCCGGTGAAAAACTGTTTTTT.

The chain couples TRBV6-6 to TRBJ2-1, with TRBD1 matching 9 bases. The germline V gene encodes CDR1 MNHNY and CDR2 SVGAGI (reference sequence). The CDR3 totals 14 residues. V lost 5 bases and J lost 6; bases outside the gene matches: 5. The CDR3 sequence is CASSVGQGPNEQFF. CDR3 sequence (DNA): TGTGCCAGCAGTGTGGGACAGGGTCCCAATGAGCAGTTCTTC.

This clonotype has at least ten counts. The V call is TRBV5-5, the J call TRBJ2-7; TRBD2 matches 9 bases. J gave up 4 bases and V 0 bases, and 5 bases lay outside the gene matches. This CDR3 is built from 15 residues. CDR1 and CDR2 from the germline V gene are SGHKS and YYEKEE (reference sequence). In nucleotides, the CDR3 is TGTGCCAGCAGCTTGGCCGTCGCGGGAGGGTACGAGCAGTACTTC. This sequence encodes CASSLAVAGGYEQYF.

V gene TRBV27 combines with J gene TRBJ2-3, with D possibly being TRBD1 (5 bases). The DNA end lines up better with TRBJ2-7; the J call may be wrong. Looked up from germline, CDR1 is MNHEY and CDR2 is SMNVEV (reference sequence). This CDR3 spans 14 amino acids. CDR3 in DNA: TGTGCCAGCAGTTTAAGGGGTCCGCCCTACGAGCAGTACTTC. Its protein is CASSLRGPPYEQYF.

The chain is built from TRBV24-1 and TRBJ2-4; 8 bases are a match to TRBD2. V shed 2 bases, J shed 9 bases, and the junction held 8 bases outside the gene matches. CDR1 and CDR2 (germline): KGHDR, SFDVKD. The CDR3 loop spans 15 amino acids. The CDR3 sequence: CATSDSGGGAVIQYF. Here the CDR3 DNA reads TGTGCCACCAGTGATTCGGGAGGGGGGGCGGTCATTCAGTACTTC.

The chain carries TRBV7-6 and TRBJ2-1; a weak D match, TRBD2 (6 bases). Per the germline V gene, CDR1 is SGHVS and CDR2 is FNYEAQ. V was cut by 4 bases and J by 7 bases, with 14 bases left in between. There are 14 residues in the CDR3. CDR3 region: CASSSFRGSNEQFF. As DNA, the CDR3 is TGTGCCAGCAGCTCTTTTCGGGGGAGTAATGAGCAGTTCTTC.

This clonotype was detected ten times or more. The chain carries TRBV4-1 and TRBJ2-5; D remains ambiguous. Germline loops: CDR1 MGHRA, CDR2 YSYEKL. The CDR3 covers 15 residues. The V gene lost 1 base and the J gene lost 1 base, with 10 bases spanning the gap. Here the CDR3 DNA reads TGCGCCAGCAGCCAAGGGGCTAGTAGCCAAGAGACCCAGTACTTC. It is translated as CASSQGASSQETQYF.

This clonotype was counted at least ten times. This chain connects TRBV19 to TRBJ1-3; D ambiguous. Germline CDR1 is LNHDA and CDR2 is SQIVND (reference sequence). V was cut by 7 bases and J by 0 bases, with 7 bases left in between. The CDR3 contains 13 residues. The CDR3 nucleotides read TGTGCCAGTACTAGCTACTCTGGAAACACCATATATTTT. Protein sequence: CASTSYSGNTIYF.

This chain links TRBV7-9 with TRBJ2-1, with 9 bases fitting TRBD1. The ends lost 4 bases at V and 7 bases at J; junction bases unmatched: 11. Germline V gene data show CDR1 as SEHNR and CDR2 as FQNEAQ (reference sequence). This CDR3 region has 16 residues. Written as DNA, the CDR3 is TGTGCCAGCAGCTCACGACGACAGGGGGATAGGAATGAGCAGTTCTTC. Amino acid sequence: CASSSRRQGDRNEQFF. The variable domain in full, with the rest retrieved from reference TRBV7-9 and TRBJ2-1, is DTGVSQNPRHKITKRGQNVTFRCDPISEHNRLYWYRQTLGQGPEFLTYFQNEAQLEKSRLLSDRFSAERPKGSFSTLEIQRTEQGDSAMYLCASSSRRQGDRNEQFFGPGTRLTVL.

This rearrangement joins TRBV2 to TRBJ1-1; 7 nucleotides line up with TRBD1. The V gene end was trimmed by 8 bases and the J gene end by 4 bases; junction bases not matched to a gene: 10. Germline V gene data show CDR1 as SNHLY and CDR2 as FYNNEI. The CDR3 has 14 amino acids. The CDR3 bases are TGTGCCAGCTTCCGCCGACAGGGCAGCACTGAAGCTTTCTTT. The encoded protein is CASFRRQGSTEAFF. Together with reference TRBV2 and TRBJ1-1, the CDR3 gives the full variable domain: EPEVTQTPSHQVTQMGQEVILRCVPISNHLYFYWYRQILGQKVEFLVSFYNNEISEKSEIFDDQFSVERPDGSNFTLKIRSTKLEDSAMYFCASFRRQGSTEAFFGQGTRLTVV.

In this sample, this clonotype turned up many times. J is TRBJ1-2 and V is TRBV6-6; TRBD1 matches at 7 bases. Germline lookup yields CDR1 MNHNY and CDR2 SVGAGI (reference sequence). The CDR3 length is 14 residues. Trimming cost V 0 bases and J 8 bases; bases outside gene matches: 6. The CDR3 region is CASSYSTGPRGYTF. CDR3 DNA sequence: TGTGCCAGCAGTTACTCGACAGGGCCAAGGGGCTACACCTTC.

In regard to this clonotype: It is likely a read error, because the conserved phenylalanine at the end of the CDR3 is missing. No DNA is shown, since the ends of the CDR3 on it are uncertain; the CDR3 is the one TCRdb lists. The chain has TRBV7-2 and TRBJ2-7. In germline, CDR1 is SGHTA, CDR2 FQGNSA. Ends included, the CDR3 has 14 residues. The CDR3 sequence: CASSLGSYEQYFGS.

CDR3 sequence reads: CAISESELLRDTQYF. CDR3 coding DNA: TGTGCCATCAGTGAGTCGGAACTCCTTCGAGATACGCAGTATTTT. The V call is TRBV10-3, the J call TRBJ2-3; D ambiguous. The CDR3 loop spans 15 amino acids. The germline V gene encodes CDR1 ENHRY and CDR2 SYGVKD. The germline V and J ends were trimmed by 0 bases and 5 bases, with 12 bases remaining between them.

At least ten counts were recorded for this clonotype. The rearrangement joins TRBV12-3 or TRBV12-4 to TRBJ2-2; D is unresolved. The CDR3 totals 17 residues. Trimming took off 4 bases at V and 1 base at J, with 16 bases between the two ends. CDR3 DNA sequence: TGTGCCAGCAGTTCGAAGGACCCGTTGGGGAACACCGGGGAGCTGTTTTTT. It specifies CASSSKDPLGNTGELFF.

The chain uses TRBV2 and TRBJ1-4; TRBD1 might be the D (5 bases). CDR3 size: 14 residues. Trimming shortened V by 5 bases and J by 8 bases, and 15 bases separated the two germline ends. Germline-derived CDR1 and CDR2 are SNHLY and FYNNEI. This CDR3 reads CASSFTRAGEKLFF. The CDR3 coding sequence is TGTGCCAGCAGTTTTACCAGGGCGGGGGAAAAACTGTTTTTT.